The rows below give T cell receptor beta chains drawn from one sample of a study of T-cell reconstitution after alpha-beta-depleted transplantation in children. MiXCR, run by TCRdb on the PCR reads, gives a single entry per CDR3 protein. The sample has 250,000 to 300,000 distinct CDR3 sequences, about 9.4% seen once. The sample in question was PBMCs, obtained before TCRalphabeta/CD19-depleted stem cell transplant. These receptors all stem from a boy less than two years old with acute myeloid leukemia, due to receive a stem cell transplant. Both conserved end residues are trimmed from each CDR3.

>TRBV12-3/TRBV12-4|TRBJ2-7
ASSLFGQADYEQY
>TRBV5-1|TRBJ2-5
ASSLVPVETQY
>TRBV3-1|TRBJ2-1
ASSPAGVYGDEQF
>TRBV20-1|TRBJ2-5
SAKTSGRETQY
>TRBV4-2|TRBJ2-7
AMGPGPAAEQY
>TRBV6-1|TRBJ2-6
ASSPGTGGSGVNVLT
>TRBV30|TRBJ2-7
AWTTDRGPYYEQY
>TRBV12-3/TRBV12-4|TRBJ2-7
ASSYPGMDEQY
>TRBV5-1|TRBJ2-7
ASSGQETYEQY
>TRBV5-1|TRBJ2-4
ASSLVGKQGESNIQY